This TCR beta chain was found in a study of blood T cell repertoires in COVID-19. Study context: The United States, Italy and Spain supplied acute and convalescent COVID-19 samples.

How the authors handled the data: Reference gene primer amplification gave nucleated cell count estimates. Produced via immunoSEQ multiplex PCR; TCRdb's table is partial and in-frame only. V and J calls and clone size are as listed in that table; D and trimming were resolved from the DNA. The repertoire consists of some 290,000 clones, with around 87% occurring once and the leading ten covering around 0.98%. CDR1 is SGHTA and CDR2 is FQGTGA in the germline V gene. The CDR3 has 16 amino acids. Germline trimming cut 5 bases from V and 0 bases from J; bases unmatched to any gene: 3. Sequenced: peripheral blood. This receptor was taken from a woman in her 40s with COVID-19, enrolled during active disease. The chain recombines TRBV7-3 with TRBJ2-2; 10 bases map to TRBD1. CDR3 in amino acids: CASSHDRGPNTGELFF. CDR3 nucleotide sequence: TGTGCCAGCAGCCACGACAGGGGGCCGAACACCGGGGAGCTGTTTTTT.